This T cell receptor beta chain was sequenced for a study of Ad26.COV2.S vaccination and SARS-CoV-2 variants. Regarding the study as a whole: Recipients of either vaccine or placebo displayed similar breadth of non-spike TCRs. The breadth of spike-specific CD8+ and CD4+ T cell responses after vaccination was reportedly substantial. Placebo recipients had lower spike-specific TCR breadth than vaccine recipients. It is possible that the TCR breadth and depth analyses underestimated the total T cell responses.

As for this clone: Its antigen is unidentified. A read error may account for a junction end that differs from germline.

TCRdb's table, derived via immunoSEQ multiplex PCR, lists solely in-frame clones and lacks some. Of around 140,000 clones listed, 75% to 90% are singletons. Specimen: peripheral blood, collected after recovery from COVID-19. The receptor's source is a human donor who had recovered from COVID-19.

The CDR3 nucleotides read TGTGCTAGCAGCTTAGGGACAGGGCAGGGCTCCTACAATGAGCAGTTCTTC. Protein product: CASSLGTGQGSYNEQFF. The genes are TRBV7-7 and TRBJ2-1; 9 bases fit TRBD1. This CDR3 has 17 residues. Per germline, CDR1 SSHAT and CDR2 FNYEAQ (reference sequence).